A single sample gave rise to the 25 T cell receptor beta chains below, sequenced in a study of T cell responses to AZD1222 COVID-19 vaccine. Sequenced by immunoSEQ multiplex PCR; TCRdb stores in-frame clones only, minus some. This sample has some 150,000 clones, with 88% found just once. The starting material was peripheral blood, obtained 28 days after the second AZD1222 dose. The receptors come from an adult who received the AZD1222 COVID-19 vaccine.

CDR3 loop: CASLLNHRGRTEAFF. CDR3 in DNA: TGTGCCAGCCTTTTAAATCACAGGGGGAGGACTGAAGCTTTCTTT. This rearrangement joins TRBV2 to TRBJ1-1, with 8 bases identical to TRBD1. Losses at the gene ends were 8 bases for V and 5 bases for J; bases not matched to a gene: 13. The CDR3 runs to 15 residues. Germline values: CDR1 SNHLY, CDR2 FYNNEI.

V is TRBV12-3 or TRBV12-4 and J is TRBJ2-1; D perhaps matches TRBD2 (6 bases). This CDR3 has 13 residues. V dropped 0 bases and J dropped 6 bases, with 6 bases sitting between them. The CDR3 sequence is CASSLATSNEQFF. The CDR3 DNA reads TGTGCCAGCAGTTTAGCGACTAGCAATGAGCAGTTCTTC.

This chain links TRBV6-5 with TRBJ1-6; D may be TRBD1 (5 bases). From germline, CDR1 is MNHEY and CDR2 SVGAGI. CDR3 length: 15 amino acids. V gave up 6 bases and J gave up 1 base, with 10 bases separating them. CDR3 residues: CASRGTSSYNSPLHF. CDR3 in DNA: TGTGCCAGCAGAGGGACGAGTTCCTATAATTCACCCCTCCACTTT.

The genes are TRBV7-9 and TRBJ1-2; D unresolved. CDR1 is SEHNR and CDR2 is FQNEAQ in the germline V gene (reference sequence). V was pared by 4 bases and J by 3 bases, with 9 bases between. There are 13 residues in the CDR3. CDR3 amino acids: CASSSGDDYGYTF. CDR3 DNA: TGTGCCAGCAGCTCAGGAGATGACTATGGCTACACCTTC.

The CDR3 loop is CASSQVWGADTGELFF. CDR3 DNA: TGCGCCAGCAGCCAAGTGTGGGGGGCGGACACCGGGGAGCTGTTTTTT. This chain links TRBV4-1 with TRBJ2-2; D tentatively reads TRBD1 or TRBD2 (6 bases each). The germline V and J ends were trimmed by 1 base and 3 bases, with 12 bases remaining between them. Germline V gives CDR1 MGHRA, CDR2 YSYEKL. The CDR3 runs to 16 residues.

This chain links TRBV19 with TRBJ1-6, with D tentatively TRBD1 (5 bases). Germline V gene sequence: CDR1 LNHDA, CDR2 SQIVND (reference sequence). The V and J ends lost 3 bases and 8 bases respectively, with 11 bases between them. The CDR3 runs 14 residues. CDR3 residues: CASSMQGGDSPLHF. CDR3 nucleotide sequence: TGTGCCAGTAGTATGCAGGGTGGGGATTCACCCCTCCACTTT.

The rearrangement joins TRBV25-1 to TRBJ2-3; D unclear. The ends were cut back, 4 bases at V and 0 bases at J, with 5 bases in the middle. In germline, CDR1 is MGHDK, CDR2 SYGVNS. The CDR3 length is 13 residues. The CDR3 coding sequence is TGTGCCAGCAGTGTGTCTAGCACAGATACGCAGTATTTT. This translates into CASSVSSTDTQYF. The full variable domain, its missing parts supplied by reference TRBV25-1 and TRBJ2-3, is EADIYQTPRYLVIGTGKKITLECSQTMGHDKMYWYQQDPGMELHLIHYSYGVNSTEKGDLSSESTVSRIRTEHFPLTLESARPSHTSQYLCASSVSSTDTQYFGPGTRLTVL.

The V call is TRBV7-9, the J call TRBJ1-2; a weak D match, TRBD1 (6 bases). The V end lost 7 bases, the J end lost 6 bases, and 18 bases lay between the germline ends. The CDR3 runs 14 residues. Germline V gives CDR1 SEHNR, CDR2 FQNEAQ (reference sequence). The CDR3 is CASTKNSGGHGYTF. CDR3 DNA sequence: TGTGCCAGCACCAAAAACTCGGGGGGGCATGGCTACACCTTC.

This sequence joins TRBV7-8 and TRBJ1-1; D unclear. Trimming stripped 8 bases from V and 0 bases from J, with 10 bases between. Germline-derived CDR1 and CDR2 are SGHVS and FQNEAQ. This CDR3 is 13 amino acids long. The DNA of the CDR3 is TGTGCCAGCCAACAGCAACTGAACACTGAAGCTTTCTTT. It translates to CASQQQLNTEAFF.

This chain connects TRBV7-9 to TRBJ2-2; D not resolved. The CDR3 loop spans 13 amino acids. The V gene lost 5 bases and the J gene lost 7 bases, with 11 bases spanning the gap. In germline, CDR1 is SEHNR, CDR2 FQNEAQ (reference sequence). In DNA, the CDR3 is TGTGCCAGCAGCCTTGGGCCCGACGGGGAGCTGTTTTTT. Translating gives CASSLGPDGELFF.

This clone is a singleton in its sample. The chain couples TRBV27 to TRBJ1-2; D remains ambiguous. The germline V gene has CDR1 MNHEY and CDR2 SMNVEV (reference sequence). This CDR3 has 18 residues. V dropped 1 base and J dropped 1 base, with 19 bases sitting between them. Here the CDR3 DNA reads TGTGCCAGCAGTTTATTTTTCCTGTCCCACAAAGATAACTATGGCTACACCTTC. Translating gives CASSLFFLSHKDNYGYTF.

The chain combines TRBV15 with TRBJ2-2; either TRBD1 or TRBD2 may fit D (6 bases each). Germline CDR1 LNHNV, CDR2 YYDKDF (reference sequence). This CDR3 region has 15 residues. Trimming left V 3 bases short and J 4 bases short, with 12 bases between. This CDR3 reads CATSRGGRATGELFF. The CDR3 DNA follows: TGTGCCACCAGCAGGGGGGGCCGGGCCACCGGGGAGCTGTTTTTT.

The rearrangement links TRBV7-9 to TRBJ2-1; 10 bases match TRBD1. The trim removed 5 bases at V and 5 bases at J, leaving 12 bases unmatched. The germline V gene encodes CDR1 SEHNR and CDR2 FQNEAQ (reference sequence). This CDR3 comprises 17 residues. The CDR3 region is CASSPRGPGTGDNEQFF. In DNA, the CDR3 is TGTGCCAGCAGCCCGCGAGGGCCGGGGACAGGGGACAATGAGCAGTTCTTC.

The J gene is TRBJ1-2, the V gene TRBV7-9, with a possible D match to TRBD1 (5 bases). The length of the CDR3 is 13 residues. The germline V gene encodes CDR1 SEHNR and CDR2 FQNEAQ (reference sequence). The V end lost 4 bases, the J end lost 1 base, and 7 bases lay between the germline ends. Here the CDR3 DNA reads TGTGCCAGCAGCTCCGGGGGTAACTATGGCTACACCTTC. Its protein product is CASSSGGNYGYTF.

This clone was seen more than once but under ten times. V is TRBV27 and J is TRBJ1-3, with TRBD1 matching 7 bases. Per the germline V gene, CDR1 is MNHEY and CDR2 is SMNVEV (reference sequence). This CDR3 is built from 16 residues. With 0 bases clipped from V and 4 bases from J, the junction kept 6 bases outside the gene matches. CDR3 residues: CASSLSIPGQGNTIYF. Here the CDR3 DNA reads TGTGCCAGCAGTTTATCGATTCCGGGACAGGGAAACACCATATATTTT.

This clone was observed once. The V call is TRBV11-2, the J call TRBJ1-6; D is unresolved. The CDR3 sequence is 14 residues long. V dropped 5 bases and J dropped 9 bases, with 14 bases sitting between them. In germline, CDR1 is SGHAT, CDR2 FQNNGV. The DNA of the CDR3 is TGTGCCAGCAGCGACCGACCGGCTAGTTCACCCCTCCACTTT. Protein sequence: CASSDRPASSPLHF.

The chain links TRBV9 to TRBJ1-1, with 10 bases matching TRBD1. From germline, CDR1 is SGDLS and CDR2 YYNGEE. J was trimmed by 6 bases and V by 3 bases; bases with no gene match: 8. The CDR3 is 15 amino acids. CDR3 sequence (DNA): TGTGCCAGCAGCGGACAGGGACAGGGGCCGCCTGAAGCTTTCTTT. It yields the protein CASSGQGQGPPEAFF.

This chain joins TRBV6-1 and TRBJ1-2, with D unclear. The CDR3 is 15 amino acids. V gave up 1 base and J gave up 4 bases, with 13 bases separating them. Germline V lookup: CDR1 MNHNS, CDR2 SASEGT. The CDR3 bases are TGTGCCAGCAGTGAAGTAACAACGGTTCCCTATGGCTACACCTTC. Its protein product is CASSEVTTVPYGYTF.

This clone was seen once. The V and J genes are TRBV6-4 and TRBJ2-5; TRBD2 agrees at 7 bases. Germline CDR1 reads MRHNA; CDR2 reads SNTAGT. V lost 6 bases and J lost 1; bases outside the gene matches: 11. The CDR3 contains 16 residues. The CDR3 spells CASRNSERGPQETQYF. The CDR3 bases are TGTGCCAGCAGGAATTCCGAGCGGGGTCCCCAAGAGACCCAGTACTTC.

This chain joins TRBV6-2 or TRBV6-3 and TRBJ1-2; 7 bases agree with TRBD1. The junction had 7 bases not matched to a gene; V was cut back by 2 bases and J by 4 bases. CDR1 and CDR2 (germline): MNHEY, SVGEGT. The CDR3 runs to 15 residues. CDR3 sequence reads: CASSYMGQSFYGYTF. The CDR3 nucleotides read TGTGCCAGCAGTTACATGGGACAGTCGTTCTATGGCTACACCTTC.

V usage is TRBV6-5 and J usage is TRBJ1-1, with 10 bases lining up with TRBD1. After removal of 2 bases from V and 11 bases from J, the junction contained 2 bases not matched to a gene. The CDR3 loop spans 12 amino acids. Germline V gene data show CDR1 as MNHEY and CDR2 as SVGAGI. CDR3 sequence: CASSYPGQGAFF. DNA of the CDR3: TGTGCCAGCAGTTACCCGGGACAGGGGGCTTTCTTT.

The genes are TRBV6-5 and TRBJ1-1; D ambiguous. The V and J ends lost 5 bases and 1 base respectively, with 11 bases between them. Germline CDR1 MNHEY, CDR2 SVGAGI. This CDR3 spans 14 amino acids. Written as DNA, the CDR3 is TGTGCCAGCAGTAGGATGGGCGGGAACACTGAAGCTTTCTTT. The encoded protein is CASSRMGGNTEAFF.

The rearrangement uses TRBV29-1 and TRBJ1-2; possibly TRBD1 for D (5 bases). This CDR3 has 13 residues. Germline V lookup: CDR1 SQVTM, CDR2 ANQGSEA. V was clipped by 8 bases and J by 8 bases, with 21 bases between them. CDR3 region: CSLAGSTGLGYTF. CDR3 nucleotide sequence: TGCAGCCTTGCCGGGTCTACAGGATTGGGCTACACCTTC.

The chain uses TRBV1 and TRBJ2-2; the table's D call, TRBD2, has no DNA check behind it. TRBV1 is described as a pseudogene. The CDR3 has 19 amino acids. CDR3 nucleotides: TGCACCAGCAGCCAGAGGGCGGGCAGAGGGCCCCCGAACACCGGGGAGCTGTTTTTT. Protein product: CTSSQRAGRGPPNTGELFF.

The chain couples TRBV9 to TRBJ1-1; D remains ambiguous. The CDR3 length is 14 residues. CDR1 SGDLS and CDR2 YYNGEE come from the germline V gene. Trimming shortened V by 2 bases and J by 2 bases, and 10 bases separated the two germline ends. The CDR3 sequence: CASSVGRSNTEAFF. CDR3 coding DNA: TGTGCCAGCAGCGTGGGAAGGAGCAACACTGAAGCTTTCTTT.